This record concerns one T cell receptor beta chain sequence. Assay: immunoSEQ multiplex PCR; the TCRdb copy retains only in-frame clones and omits some. Among 30,000 to 35,000 clones, roughly 91% were seen once, and the ten largest hold roughly 2.9%. This sample stems from a study of T cells in localized non-small cell lung cancer. The sequence was obtained from a female donor aged 60 or older with stage I lung adenocarcinoma. The sample here was peripheral blood, taken before any cancer treatment.

The chain's CDR3 is CAISQDRSRSYEQYF. Here the CDR3 DNA reads TGTGCCATCAGTCAAGACAGATCCCGCTCCTACGAGCAGTACTTC. The genes are TRBV10-3 and TRBJ2-7; possible D gene TRBD1, 5 bases. CDR1 is ENHRY and CDR2 is SYGVKD in the germline V gene. V lost 5 bases to trimming and J lost 0 bases, with 14 bases between them. This CDR3 spans 15 amino acids.